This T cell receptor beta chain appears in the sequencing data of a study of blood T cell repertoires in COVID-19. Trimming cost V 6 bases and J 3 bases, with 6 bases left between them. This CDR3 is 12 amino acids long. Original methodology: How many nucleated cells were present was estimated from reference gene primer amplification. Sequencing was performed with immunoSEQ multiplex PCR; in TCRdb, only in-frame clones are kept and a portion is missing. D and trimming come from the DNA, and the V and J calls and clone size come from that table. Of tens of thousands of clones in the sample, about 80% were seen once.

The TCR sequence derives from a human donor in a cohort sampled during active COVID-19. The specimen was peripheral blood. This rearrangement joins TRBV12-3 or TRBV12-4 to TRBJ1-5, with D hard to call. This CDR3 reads CASSPLNQPQHF. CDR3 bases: TGTGCCAGCAGCCCCCTCAATCAGCCCCAGCATTTT.